This T cell receptor beta chain was found in a study of blood T cell repertoires in COVID-19 (dated by TCRdb to the early 2020s). Background on the whole study: Samples from collaborators originated in the United States, Italy and Spain and spanned both the acute and convalescent phases of COVID-19. The prospective study material was composed of cDNA or gDNA derived from T cells, B-cell-depleted T cells, or PBMCs. Subjects who had been exposed to COVID-19, were actively infected with it, or had recovered from it provided the deeply sampled blood TCRbeta repertoires that made up the dataset. The repertoires were made available in a free public database intended to serve as a resource for research on the immune response to SARS-CoV-2. Samples came from the ongoing ImmuneRACE study (first 160 participants) plus 1,254 subjects from 6 global collaborators. The sample metadata nearly always contained a de-identified subject ID, COVID-19 status, age in years and sex. Where available, HLA class I and class II types were obtained from metadata supplied by the sample provider rather than from assay-based typing.

TCRbeta CDR3 regions were amplified from genomic DNA by means of the immunoSEQ Assay, a bias-controlled multiplex PCR. The published analysis was carried out like this. Nucleated cell counts per sample were estimated from amplification of reference gene primers within the assay. To quantify the absolute abundance of each unique TCRbeta CDR3 rearrangement, sequence reads were collapsed and filtered. For each sample, productive Simpson clonality was calculated by taking the square root of Simpson's diversity index across productive rearrangements. In TCRdb, the immuneACCESS table is reduced to in-frame sequences with V and J assigned. These tables do not hold every clone; where another copy was compared, an unresolved V gene accounts for under half, and the others remain unexplained. For V, J and clone size, that table is used; D and trimming come from the DNA. This sample gives 250,000 or so clones in total; approximately 89% of them show up just once. Together, the top ten hold about 2.7% of the sample.

Relative to germline, V is missing 5 bases and J is missing 2 bases, with 8 bases of the junction outside any gene match. According to the germline V gene, CDR1 reads MDHEN and CDR2 reads SYDVKM. The CDR3 starts with the cysteine, ends with the phenylalanine, and has 16 residues. The DNA shown is the 48-base CDR3, in frame from base 1. Beyond this particular receptor, the publication reports: Clinical and demographic metadata were provided uncurated, with the amount varying by source and participant.

Notes on this clone: Its antigen target is currently unknown. No quality values exist for individual bases; no much larger clone is one base distant.

Participants in the prospective study were aged roughly 18 to 89 years, lived in some 24 United States geographic areas, and enrolled through a virtual design. In the prospective study, participants were assigned to cohorts based on the clinical history participants reported in a screening survey and a study questionnaire. Recovered participants in ImmuneRACE Cohort 3 were defined as having two consecutive negative NP/OP PCR tests, clearance from a healthcare professional, or resolution of symptoms. In the prospective study, mobile phlebotomists collected whole blood, serum and a nasopharyngeal or oropharyngeal swab from each participant. Over a roughly 2-month period, participants in the prospective study had the option of providing additional blood draws and questionnaires. Before DNA extraction, blood samples from the prospective study were shipped at room temperature or frozen.

The chain links TRBV28 with TRBJ2-3; 9 of the junction bases match TRBD1. The sequenced material came from PBMCs or T cells enriched from blood (not recorded which). The receptor comes from a woman younger than 30 who had recovered from COVID-19. The DNA sequence reads TGTGCCAGCAGTCTTGGGACAGGGCCCAACACAGATACGCAGTATTTT. Its amino acids are CASSLGTGPNTDTQYF.